These T cell receptor beta chains were read from a single sample in a study of cytomegalovirus exposure and HLA in healthy donors. Assay used: immunoSEQ multiplex PCR; TCRdb lists only in-frame clones, some missing. Of 70,000 to 80,000 clones in the sample, around 94% were seen once. Sequenced material: PBMCs. All receptors come from a young woman in good health and CMV-seronegative. Both conserved end residues are part of each CDR3. The D gene is left open where the match is weak. Expanded clones get a size class; other rows say once, few or many, or leave the size out.

d_gene: NA; j_gene: TRBJ1-1; v_gene: TRBV4-3; abundance: NA; len: 14; CDR3nt: TGCGCCAGCAGCCAAGTTCCGGGGAACACTGAAGCTTTCTTT; CDR3aa: CASSQVPGNTEAFF
d_gene: NA; j_gene: TRBJ2-7; v_gene: TRBV6-6; abundance: NA; len: 13; CDR3nt: TGTGCCAGCAGTTACCCCCGCTCCTACGAGCAGTACTTC; CDR3aa: CASSYPRSYEQYF
d_gene: NA; j_gene: TRBJ1-1; v_gene: TRBV10-3; abundance: once; len: 11; CDR3nt: TGTGCCATGGCTGCGGACACTGAAGCTTTCTTT; CDR3aa: CAMAADTEAFF
d_gene: TRBD1; j_gene: TRBJ2-4; v_gene: TRBV28; abundance: NA; len: 16; CDR3nt: TGTGCCAGCAGTTACCGGGACAGACTAGCCAAAAACATTCAGTACTTC; CDR3aa: CASSYRDRLAKNIQYF
d_gene: TRBD1; j_gene: TRBJ2-2; v_gene: TRBV2; abundance: NA; len: 15; CDR3nt: TGTGCCAGCAGTGGGACAGGGCCGAACACCGGGGAGCTGTTTTTT; CDR3aa: CASSGTGPNTGELFF
d_gene: NA; j_gene: TRBJ2-7; v_gene: TRBV28; abundance: NA; len: 14; CDR3nt: TGTGCCAGCAGTCCAATGAGCTCGGCGCGGGAGCAGTACTTC; CDR3aa: CASSPMSSAREQYF
d_gene: NA; j_gene: TRBJ2-3; v_gene: TRBV7-9; abundance: NA; len: 10; CDR3nt: TGTGCCAGCACAACAGATACGCAGTATTTT; CDR3aa: CASTTDTQYF
d_gene: TRBD1; j_gene: TRBJ1-6; v_gene: TRBV9; abundance: NA; len: 17; CDR3nt: TGTGCCAGCAGCGCGGGGGGACAGGGGATTCGTAATTCACCCCTCCACTTT; CDR3aa: CASSAGGQGIRNSPLHF
d_gene: TRBD1; j_gene: TRBJ2-7; v_gene: TRBV2; abundance: NA; len: 16; CDR3nt: TGTGCCAGTGGGGGACAGGGTGAGAAGAGGGCCTACGAGCAGTACTTC; CDR3aa: CASGGQGEKRAYEQYF
d_gene: NA; j_gene: TRBJ2-1; v_gene: TRBV21-1; abundance: NA; len: 13; CDR3nt: TGTGCCAGCAGCGGGACTAGCGTGCATGAGCAGTTCTTC; CDR3aa: CASSGTSVHEQFF
d_gene: NA; j_gene: TRBJ1-5; v_gene: TRBV7-8; abundance: NA; len: 15; CDR3nt: TGTGCCAGCAGCTTGGGAGTTAATAGCAATCAGCCCCAGCATTTT; CDR3aa: CASSLGVNSNQPQHF
d_gene: TRBD1; j_gene: TRBJ2-7; v_gene: TRBV30; abundance: once; len: 14; CDR3nt: TGTGCCTGGAGTGTTGGGACAGGGGTATACGAGCAGTACTTC; CDR3aa: CAWSVGTGVYEQYF
d_gene: TRBD2; j_gene: TRBJ2-1; v_gene: TRBV6-4; abundance: NA; len: 15; CDR3nt: TGTGCCAGCAGTGACACGGCGGGAGACTACAATGAGCAGTTCTTC; CDR3aa: CASSDTAGDYNEQFF
d_gene: NA; j_gene: TRBJ1-4; v_gene: TRBV10-3; abundance: NA; len: 15; CDR3nt: TGTGCCACCGCTGGGGGAGGGGCAACTAATGAAAAACTGTTTTTT; CDR3aa: CATAGGGATNEKLFF
d_gene: NA; j_gene: TRBJ1-5; v_gene: TRBV7-6; abundance: NA; len: 15; CDR3nt: TGTGCCAGCAGCTTAGAGGCAGGGAAGGCTCAGCCCCAGCATTTT; CDR3aa: CASSLEAGKAQPQHF
d_gene: TRBD1; j_gene: TRBJ2-7; v_gene: TRBV4-1; abundance: NA; len: 15; CDR3nt: TGCGCCAGCAGCCTGAGACAGGGGGGTTCCTACGAGCAGTACTTC; CDR3aa: CASSLRQGGSYEQYF
d_gene: NA; j_gene: TRBJ1-1; v_gene: TRBV7-9; abundance: NA; len: 14; CDR3nt: TGTGCCAGCAGCCAAGGGGTGATAGACACTGAAGCTTTCTTT; CDR3aa: CASSQGVIDTEAFF
d_gene: NA; j_gene: TRBJ2-1; v_gene: TRBV4-1; abundance: NA; len: 17; CDR3nt: TGCGCCAGCAGCCCCAGTCAACCGGGACACTCATACAATGAGCAGTTCTTC; CDR3aa: CASSPSQPGHSYNEQFF
d_gene: TRBD2; j_gene: TRBJ2-2; v_gene: TRBV4-1; abundance: NA; len: 17; CDR3nt: TGCGCCAGCAGCCAACGTATAGCGGGAGTTGACACCGGGGAGCTGTTTTTT; CDR3aa: CASSQRIAGVDTGELFF
d_gene: NA; j_gene: TRBJ2-5; v_gene: TRBV7-2; abundance: NA; len: 16; CDR3nt: TGTGCCAGCAGCTTATTCTACCGAGGGTCACAAGAGACCCAGTACTTC; CDR3aa: CASSLFYRGSQETQYF
d_gene: NA; j_gene: TRBJ2-3; v_gene: TRBV11-2; abundance: NA; len: 16; CDR3nt: TGTGCCAGCAGCTCGACTACAGGGTTATCCCTTAATACGCAGTATTTT; CDR3aa: CASSSTTGLSLNTQYF
d_gene: NA; j_gene: TRBJ1-6; v_gene: TRBV6-5; abundance: NA; len: 14; CDR3nt: TGTGCCAGCAGTTACGTCACAGAGAATTCACCCCTCCACTTT; CDR3aa: CASSYVTENSPLHF
d_gene: NA; j_gene: TRBJ2-7; v_gene: TRBV2; abundance: NA; len: 13; CDR3nt: TGTGCCAGCAGTGACCCAGGGTCCTACGAGCAGTACTTC; CDR3aa: CASSDPGSYEQYF